This is a list of T cell receptor beta chains from one sample in a study of pediatric ulcerative colitis. TCRdb's table, derived via immunoSEQ multiplex PCR, lists solely in-frame clones and lacks some. The repertoire holds some 43,000 clones, with 78% as singletons. The sample was gut tissue. The source is a girl aged 10-17 years with moderate ulcerative colitis. CDR3s include the opening cysteine and the closing phenylalanine or tryptophan. D genes are given only for firm matches. Rows give clone size only sometimes, using once, few, many, or a class for an expanded clone.

d_call	clone_size	j_call	v_call	cdr3_nt	cdr3_aa
NA	NA	TRBJ2-5	TRBV4-3	TGCGCCAGCAGCCAAGGTAGCAGGGAGCAAGAGACCCAGTACTTC	CASSQGSREQETQYF
NA	once	TRBJ2-7	TRBV6-5	TGTGCCAGCGGGGATAGGGACGAGCAGTACTTC	CASGDRDEQYF
NA	few	TRBJ1-2	TRBV19	TGTGCCAGTAGTAGGAACAGAGCTAACTATGGCTACACCTTC	CASSRNRANYGYTF
TRBD1	NA	TRBJ1-2	TRBV20-1	TGCAGTGCCACAGGGGCGGTTGGCTACACCTTC	CSATGAVGYTF
TRBD1	NA	TRBJ1-5	TRBV19	TGTGCCAGTAGTACGTATACAGGGGGTTTCAATCAGCCCCAGCATTTT	CASSTYTGGFNQPQHF
TRBD2	NA	TRBJ2-7	TRBV25-1	TGTGCCAGCAGTGAATTTCGGACTAGCGGGGATTACGAGCAGTACTTC	CASSEFRTSGDYEQYF
TRBD1	NA	TRBJ2-5	TRBV19	TGTGCCAGTAGTAAAGGACAGGGTGGGACCCAGTACTTC	CASSKGQGGTQYF
NA	few	TRBJ2-2	TRBV7-8	TGTGCCAGCAGCTTAGCCGGGCGGACCGGGGAGCTGTTTTTT	CASSLAGRTGELFF
TRBD1	NA	TRBJ2-7	TRBV6-6	TGTGCCAGCAGTTACTCCGCCGGGACAGACTACGAGCAGTACTTC	CASSYSAGTDYEQYF
TRBD1	NA	TRBJ2-7	TRBV10-2	TGCGCCAGCAGACCCGGGACAGGGGCCTCCTACGAGCAGTACTTC	CASRPGTGASYEQYF
NA	NA	TRBJ2-6	TRBV5-1	TGCGCCAGCAGCTTGGTCGTTGGCTCTGGGGCCAACGTCCTGACTTTC	CASSLVVGSGANVLTF
NA	NA	TRBJ1-2	TRBV29-1	TGCAGCGTTGTGTCCCAGGGATTGGGCTATGGCTACACCTTC	CSVVSQGLGYGYTF
NA	NA	TRBJ2-5	TRBV18	TGTGCCAGCTCACCACGAGTCCCAGGGGGGCAAGAGACCCAGTACTTC	CASSPRVPGGQETQYF
NA	NA	TRBJ2-3	TRBV7-2	TGTGCCAGCAGCCCGCTTCGAACAGGCACAGATACGCAGTATTTT	CASSPLRTGTDTQYF
TRBD1	NA	TRBJ1-5	TRBV7-2	TGTGCCAGCAGCTTAGTGGGGACAGCCAATCAGCCCCAGCATTTT	CASSLVGTANQPQHF
NA	NA	TRBJ2-6	TRBV27	TGTGCCACCCACACTCACGCCTCTGGGGCCAACGTCCTGACTTTC	CATHTHASGANVLTF
NA	NA	TRBJ2-7	TRBV28	TGTGCCAGCAGTTTAGGACAGGGGCTAGCGGGCTCTAGCTCCTACGAGCAGTACTTC	CASSLGQGLAGSSSYEQYF
NA	NA	TRBJ2-1	TRBV6-1	TGTGCCAGCAGTGAAGGGGACGGAGCCTACAATGAGCAGTTCTTC	CASSEGDGAYNEQFF
NA	NA	TRBJ2-3	TRBV5-1	TGCGCCAGCAGCTTGGAGCGGGGCACAGATACGCAGTATTTT	CASSLERGTDTQYF
NA	NA	TRBJ1-2	TRBV5-1	TGCGCCAGCAGGTTGGAGGACTATGGCTACACCTTC	CASRLEDYGYTF
NA	NA	TRBJ2-1	TRBV2	TGTGCCAGCAGTGAGGCACTATTGAGCTACAATGAGCAGTTCTTC	CASSEALLSYNEQFF
NA	NA	TRBJ1-1	TRBV30	TGTGCCTGGAGTGTACTTGGGACCTTGAACACTGAAGCTTTCTTT	CAWSVLGTLNTEAFF
NA	once	TRBJ2-7	TRBV18	TGTGCCAGCTCACCAGTGGGACCCACCTACGAGCAGTACTTC	CASSPVGPTYEQYF
NA	NA	TRBJ1-2	TRBV28	TGTGCCAGCAGTTTGGGAGCCGTCCCGGACATTGACGGCTACACCTTC	CASSLGAVPDIDGYTF
TRBD2	NA	TRBJ2-3	TRBV6-6	TGTGCCAGCAGTTACAGTAGCGGGATCGCAGATACGCAGTATTTT	CASSYSSGIADTQYF
NA	NA	TRBJ1-1	TRBV2	TGTGCCAGCAGTGTTCGTCGACAGGCTAACACTGAAGCTTTCTTT	CASSVRRQANTEAFF
NA	NA	TRBJ2-1	TRBV30	TGTGCCTGGAGTGTCGGGCGGGTTAGCTCCTACAATGAGCAGTTCTTC	CAWSVGRVSSYNEQFF
NA	NA	TRBJ1-2	TRBV7-9	TGTGCCACCGAGAGGGTGTCCGGCTATGGCTACACCTTC	CATERVSGYGYTF
TRBD2	few	TRBJ2-1	TRBV4-1	TGCGCCAGCAGCCAAGATCACGGACTAGCGGGAGATTTGGTTGAGCAGTTCTTC	CASSQDHGLAGDLVEQFF
NA	NA	TRBJ2-5	TRBV29-1	TGCAGCGTACCAGTCGGGGCAGTCCGAGAGACCCAGTACTTC	CSVPVGAVRETQYF
NA	NA	TRBJ2-7	TRBV30	TGTGCCTGGAGTAGGTCGACCTACGAGCAGTACTTC	CAWSRSTYEQYF
NA	NA	TRBJ1-1	TRBV7-2	TGTGCCAGCAGCTTAATACCCCATGAGGTCGCTGAAGCTTTCTTT	CASSLIPHEVAEAFF
NA	NA	TRBJ1-4	TRBV4-3	TGCGCCAGCAGCCAAGATTCTAGAGGGCTTAATGAAAAACTGTTTTTT	CASSQDSRGLNEKLFF
NA	NA	TRBJ2-5	TRBV5-6	TGTGCCAGCAGCTCCCCGTTTACAGGGAGCCAGGAGACCCAGTACTTC	CASSSPFTGSQETQYF
NA	few	TRBJ2-3	TRBV29-1	TGCAGCGTTTCGAGGGGCGGCACAGATACGCAGTATTTT	CSVSRGGTDTQYF
NA	NA	TRBJ1-3	TRBV19	TGTGCCAGTAGTGGTCGCCGGGGTGGCGGAAACACCATATATTTT	CASSGRRGGGNTIYF
NA	NA	TRBJ2-2	TRBV10-3	TGTGCCATCAGTGAGTCTGCAGCAACTGACAACACCGGGGAGCTGTTTTTT	CAISESAATDNTGELFF
NA	NA	TRBJ2-1	TRBV4-2	TGTGCCAGCAGCCACGCCGGGACCAAGTCCTACAATGAGCAGTTCTTC	CASSHAGTKSYNEQFF
NA	NA	TRBJ2-2	TRBV7-9	TGTGCCAGCAGCCCCACGGACATCTTAATCACCGGGGAGCTGTTTTTT	CASSPTDILITGELFF
TRBD2	NA	TRBJ2-7	TRBV7-2	TGTGCCAGCCAAACCGGCGGGAGCGGGAGCTCCTACGAGCAGTACTTC	CASQTGGSGSSYEQYF
NA	NA	TRBJ2-7	TRBV28	TGTGCCAGCAGTCCTCGACTGGGATTCTCCTACGAGCAGTACTTC	CASSPRLGFSYEQYF
NA	NA	TRBJ2-2	TRBV25-1	TGTGCCAGCAGTGCCACCGGGGAGCTGTTTTTT	CASSATGELFF
NA	NA	TRBJ2-2	TRBV5-1	TGCGCCAGCAGGATCCTAACGAACACCGGGGAGCTGTTTTTT	CASRILTNTGELFF
TRBD1	NA	TRBJ1-1	TRBV28	TGTGCCAGCAGTTCGGGACAGAACGGTTTGGCAGCTTTCTTT	CASSSGQNGLAAFF
TRBD2	NA	TRBJ2-1	TRBV5-1	TGCGCCAGCCGGCCTCTAGCGGGGGGCACCAATGAGCAGTTCTTC	CASRPLAGGTNEQFF
NA	NA	TRBJ1-5	TRBV7-9	TGTGCCAGCAGCCCGGACGGCGATCAGCCCCAGCATTTT	CASSPDGDQPQHF
NA	NA	TRBJ2-3	TRBV29-1	TGCAGCGTTGAAGACTTGGACTGGCGGGATACGCAGTATTTT	CSVEDLDWRDTQYF
NA	NA	TRBJ1-2	TRBV5-1	TGCGCCAGCAGCGGCGGGATCCTATATGGCTACACCTTC	CASSGGILYGYTF
TRBD1	NA	TRBJ1-1	TRBV30	TGTGCCTGGGCCCGACGGGGACAGATGAACACTGAAGCTTTCTTT	CAWARRGQMNTEAFF
NA	NA	TRBJ1-4	TRBV27	TGTGCCAGCCCTACCGGACAGACTTGTTTGAGAAAACTGTTTTTT	CASPTGQTCLRKLFF
NA	NA	TRBJ2-2	TRBV27	TGTGCCAGCAGTTTCCTAACCGGGTTTCACACCGGGGAGCTGTTTTTT	CASSFLTGFHTGELFF